This T cell receptor (beta chain) appears in the sequencing data of a study of blood T cell repertoires in COVID-19. This clone was counted many times. Trimming left V 4 bases short and J 4 bases short, with 11 bases between. The CDR3 totals 14 residues. The germline gives CDR1 MNHEY, CDR2 SVGAGI. Residents of 24 US areas, aged about 18 to 100 years, made up the participants. Participant-reported clinical history was the basis for cohort assignment. For recovered donors of Cohort 3, there were two negative PCRs, clearance, or symptom resolution. Original handling: It was from reference gene primer amplification that nucleated cell counts were estimated. Only in-frame clones appear in the TCRdb table, and some are missing; sequencing was by immunoSEQ multiplex PCR. V and J calls and clone size are those listed in that table; D and trimming were worked out from the DNA. The table shows 200,000 or so clones, with 65% to 85% occurring only once.

This TCR came from a man aged 35-49 years who had recovered from COVID-19. The sample taken for sequencing was PBMCs or T cells enriched from blood (not recorded which). The chain joins TRBV6-5 to TRBJ1-5, with D possibly matching TRBD1 (5 bases). This chain's CDR3 is CASSFDRKNQPQHF. The DNA of the CDR3 is TGTGCCAGCAGTTTCGACAGAAAAAATCAGCCCCAGCATTTT.